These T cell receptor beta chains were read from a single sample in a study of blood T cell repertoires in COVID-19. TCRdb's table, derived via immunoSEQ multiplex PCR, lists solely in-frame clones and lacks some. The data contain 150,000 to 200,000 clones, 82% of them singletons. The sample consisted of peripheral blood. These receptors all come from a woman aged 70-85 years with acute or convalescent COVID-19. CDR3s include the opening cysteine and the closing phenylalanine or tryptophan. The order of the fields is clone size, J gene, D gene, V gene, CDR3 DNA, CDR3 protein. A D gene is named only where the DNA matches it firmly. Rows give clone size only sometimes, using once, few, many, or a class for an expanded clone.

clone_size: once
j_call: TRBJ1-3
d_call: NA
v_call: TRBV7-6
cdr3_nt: TGTGCCAGCAGCTTAGTGGACTTCTCTGGAAACACCATATATTTT
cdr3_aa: CASSLVDFSGNTIYF

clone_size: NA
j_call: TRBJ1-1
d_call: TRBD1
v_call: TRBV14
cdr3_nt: TGTGCCAGCAGCCAGGCATACAGGGGGGACACTGAAGCTTTCTTT
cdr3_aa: CASSQAYRGDTEAFF

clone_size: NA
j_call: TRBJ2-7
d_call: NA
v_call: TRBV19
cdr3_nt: TGTGCCAGTAGTATTGGGGGGGCATCGGGCGAGCAGTACTTC
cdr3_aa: CASSIGGASGEQYF

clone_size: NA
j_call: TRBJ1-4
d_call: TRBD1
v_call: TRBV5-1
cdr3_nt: TGCGCCAGCAGCTGGACAGGTGAAAAACTGTTTTTT
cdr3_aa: CASSWTGEKLFF

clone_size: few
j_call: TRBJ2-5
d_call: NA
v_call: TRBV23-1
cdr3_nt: TGCGCCAGCAGTCAATCCTTGGACTTCCAAGAGACCCAGTACTTC
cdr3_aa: CASSQSLDFQETQYF

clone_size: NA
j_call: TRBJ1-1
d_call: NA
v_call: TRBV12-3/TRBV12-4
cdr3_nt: TGTGCCAGCATCTTAGGGGGGGGGACTGAAGCTTTCTTT
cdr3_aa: CASILGGGTEAFF

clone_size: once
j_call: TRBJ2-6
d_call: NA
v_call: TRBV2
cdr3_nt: TGTGCCAGCAGTTTAGAGGTCGCGGGGGCCAACGTCCTGACTTTC
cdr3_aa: CASSLEVAGANVLTF

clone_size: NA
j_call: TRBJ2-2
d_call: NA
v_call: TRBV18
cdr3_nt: TGTGCCAGCTCACCACGGGAGGTGAACACCGGGGAGCTGTTTTTT
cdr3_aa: CASSPREVNTGELFF

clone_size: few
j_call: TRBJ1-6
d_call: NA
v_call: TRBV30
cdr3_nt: TGTGCCTGGAGGGAACCCGACTCGGATGGATCACCCCTCCACTTT
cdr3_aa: CAWREPDSDGSPLHF

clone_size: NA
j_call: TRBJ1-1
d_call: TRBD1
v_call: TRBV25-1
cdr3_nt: TGTGCCAGCAGTGAATTGGGGGGACAGGGCCCGAACACTGAAGCTTTCTTT
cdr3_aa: CASSELGGQGPNTEAFF

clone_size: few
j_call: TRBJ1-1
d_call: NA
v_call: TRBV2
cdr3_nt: TGTGCCAGCAGGAGTAGGGGTGTGAACACTGAAGCTTTCTTT
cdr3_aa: CASRSRGVNTEAFF

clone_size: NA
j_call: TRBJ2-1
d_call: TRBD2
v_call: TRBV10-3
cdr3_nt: TGTGCCATCTGGGTGGGGGTCGGGGGGAGCTCCTACAATGAGCAGTTCTTC
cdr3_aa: CAIWVGVGGSSYNEQFF

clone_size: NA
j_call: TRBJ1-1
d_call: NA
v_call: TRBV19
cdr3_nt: TGTGCCAGTAGTATAGGCAGGGGGAACACTGAAGCTTTCTTT
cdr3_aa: CASSIGRGNTEAFF

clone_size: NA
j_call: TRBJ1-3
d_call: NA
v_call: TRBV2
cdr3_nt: TGTGCCAGCAGTGTACAGGCCCTAATCTCTGGAAACACCATATATTTT
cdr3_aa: CASSVQALISGNTIYF

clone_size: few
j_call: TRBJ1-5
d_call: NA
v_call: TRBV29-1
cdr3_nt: TGCAGCGTTGGGGCAAAGGGGAAAGATCAGCCCCAGCATTTT
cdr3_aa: CSVGAKGKDQPQHF

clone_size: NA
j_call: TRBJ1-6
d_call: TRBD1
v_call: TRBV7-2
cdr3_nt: TGTGCCAGCAGCGGAGACAGGGGGGACCTCTATTCACCCCTCCACTTT
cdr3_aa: CASSGDRGDLYSPLHF

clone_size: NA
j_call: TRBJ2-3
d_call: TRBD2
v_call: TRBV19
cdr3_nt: TGTGCCAGTAGTCCGCAAGGGAGGGGCACAGATACGCAGTATTTT
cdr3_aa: CASSPQGRGTDTQYF

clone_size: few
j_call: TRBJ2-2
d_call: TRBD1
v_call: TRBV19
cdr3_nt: TGTGCCAGTAGTACCCAACAGGGGGGTAGAGCCGGGGAGCTGTTTTTT
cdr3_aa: CASSTQQGGRAGELFF

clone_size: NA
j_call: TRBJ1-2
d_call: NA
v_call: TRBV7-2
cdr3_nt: TGTGCCAGCAGCTTACAAGGTGGAGGCTATGGCTACACCTTC
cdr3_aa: CASSLQGGGYGYTF

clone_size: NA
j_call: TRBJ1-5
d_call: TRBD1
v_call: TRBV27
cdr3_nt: TGTGCCAGCAGTTTATCGTGGGGACAGGGTCAGCCCCAGCATTTT
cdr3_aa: CASSLSWGQGQPQHF

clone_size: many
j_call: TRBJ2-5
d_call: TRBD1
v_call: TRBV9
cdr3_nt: TGTGCCAGCAGCGTAGCTGGGACAGGGGAGACCCAGTACTTC
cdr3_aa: CASSVAGTGETQYF

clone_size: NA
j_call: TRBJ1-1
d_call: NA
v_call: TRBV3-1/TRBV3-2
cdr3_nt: TGTGCCAGCAGCTGGGGCCAGAACACTGAAGCTTTCTTT
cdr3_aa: CASSWGQNTEAFF

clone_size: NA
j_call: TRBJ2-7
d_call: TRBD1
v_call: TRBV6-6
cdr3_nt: TGTGCCAGCAGTTCCAGACAGGGGGACACCTACGAGCAGTACTTC
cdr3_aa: CASSSRQGDTYEQYF

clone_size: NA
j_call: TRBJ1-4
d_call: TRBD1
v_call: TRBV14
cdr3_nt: TGTGCCAGCAGCCAAGAACAGGGGGCAATTAATGAAAAACTGTTTTTT
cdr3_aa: CASSQEQGAINEKLFF

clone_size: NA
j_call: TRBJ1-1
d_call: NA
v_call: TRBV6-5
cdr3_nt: TGTGCCAGCAGTTCGGGACACCTGAACACTGAAGCTTTCTTT
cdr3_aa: CASSSGHLNTEAFF

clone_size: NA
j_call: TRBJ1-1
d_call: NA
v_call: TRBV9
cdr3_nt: TGTGCCAGCAGCGTAGACTATTTTAACACTGAAGCTTTCTTT
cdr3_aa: CASSVDYFNTEAFF

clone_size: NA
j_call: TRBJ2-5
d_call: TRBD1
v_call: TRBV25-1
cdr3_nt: TGTGCCAGCAGTGAACAAGGGACAGGGGGCTCAGAGACCCAGTACTTC
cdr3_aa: CASSEQGTGGSETQYF

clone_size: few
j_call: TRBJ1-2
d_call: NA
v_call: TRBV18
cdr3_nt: TGTGCCAGCTCACCGAATATGCAGGGTCGGGGCTACACCTTC
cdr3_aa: CASSPNMQGRGYTF

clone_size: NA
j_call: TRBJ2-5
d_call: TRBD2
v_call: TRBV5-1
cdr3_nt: TGCGCCAGCAGCTACCGGGGGGTATTTTACCAAGAGACCCAGTACTTC
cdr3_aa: CASSYRGVFYQETQYF

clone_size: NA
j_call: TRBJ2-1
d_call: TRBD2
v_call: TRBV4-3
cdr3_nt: TGCGCCAGCAGCCAAGACCACGGACTAGGTCTGTTCTTC
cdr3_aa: CASSQDHGLGLFF

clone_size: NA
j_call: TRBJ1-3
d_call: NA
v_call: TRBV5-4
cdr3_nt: TGTGCCAGCAGCTTGAAGGGGCGAAACACCATATATTTT
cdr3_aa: CASSLKGRNTIYF

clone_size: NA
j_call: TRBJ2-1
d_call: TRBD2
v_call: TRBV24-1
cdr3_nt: TGTGCCACCAGCCGACCCGGGACTAGCGGATACAATGAGCAGTTCTTC
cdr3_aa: CATSRPGTSGYNEQFF

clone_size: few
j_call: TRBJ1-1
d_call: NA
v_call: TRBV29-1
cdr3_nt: TGCAGCGTTGTGGATGGGGCCGCTGAAGCTTTCTTT
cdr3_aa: CSVVDGAAEAFF

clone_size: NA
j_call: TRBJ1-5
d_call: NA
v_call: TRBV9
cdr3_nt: TGTGCCAGCAGCCGGGGGGGCACGGCCTATCAGCCCCAGCATTTT
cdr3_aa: CASSRGGTAYQPQHF

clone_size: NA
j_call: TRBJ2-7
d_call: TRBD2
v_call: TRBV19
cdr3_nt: TGTGCCAGTAACCCGGGGAGCGGGAGGGCCCCGTTCTACGAGCAGTACTTC
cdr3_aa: CASNPGSGRAPFYEQYF

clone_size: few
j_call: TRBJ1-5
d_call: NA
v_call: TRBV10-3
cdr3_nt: TGTGCCATATCCACAGAAGCTAGCAATCAGCCCCAGCATTTT
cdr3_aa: CAISTEASNQPQHF

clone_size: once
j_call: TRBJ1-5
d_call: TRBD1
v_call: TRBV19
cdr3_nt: TGTGCCAGTAGTATAGGAGGGCAGGGGGCGTTCCAGCATTTT
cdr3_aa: CASSIGGQGAFQHF

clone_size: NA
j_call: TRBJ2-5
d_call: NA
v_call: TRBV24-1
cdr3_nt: TGTGCCACCAGTGATTCTAGGACAGCAGATGGTCAAGAGACCCAGTACTTC
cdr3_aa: CATSDSRTADGQETQYF

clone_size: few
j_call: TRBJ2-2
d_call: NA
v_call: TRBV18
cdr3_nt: TGTGCCAGCTCACCGCAAGCAGGATTCCGGGGCGGGGAGCTGTTTTTT
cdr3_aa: CASSPQAGFRGGELFF

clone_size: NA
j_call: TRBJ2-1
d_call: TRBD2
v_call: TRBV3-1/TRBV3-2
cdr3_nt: TGTGCCAGCAGCCAAGGGGCACGGGGGGGCCCCAATGAGCAGTTCTTC
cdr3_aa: CASSQGARGGPNEQFF

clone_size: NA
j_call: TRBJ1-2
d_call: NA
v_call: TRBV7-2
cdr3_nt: TGTGCCAGCAGCCTGTGGCAGGGATATGGCTACACCTTC
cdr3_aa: CASSLWQGYGYTF

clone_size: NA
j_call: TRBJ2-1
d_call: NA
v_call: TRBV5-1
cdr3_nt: TGCGCCAGCAGCTTGTCGGGGGACGCCTACAATGAGCAGTTCTTC
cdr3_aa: CASSLSGDAYNEQFF

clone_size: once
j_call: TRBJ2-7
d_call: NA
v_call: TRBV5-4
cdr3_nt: TGTGCCAGCAGCCCCGGGGTAGCTGGTTTCCACGAGCAGTACTTC
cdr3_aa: CASSPGVAGFHEQYF